The rows below give T cell receptor beta chains drawn from one sample of a study of molecular identifiers for immune sequencing clone quantification. TCRdb passed the PCR reads through MiXCR, listing each CDR3 protein once. The sample has under 800,000 distinct CDR3 sequences, about 25% seen once. Source material: naive CD8+ T cells from blood, with Jurkat cell RNA spiked in. The source is a human donor in good health. Some libraries in this study had Jurkat cell RNA spiked in. The CDR3 runs from the conserved cysteine through the conserved F or W. A D gene is named only where the DNA matches it firmly. Rows give clone size only sometimes, using once, few, many, or a class for an expanded clone.

cdr3_aa cdr3_nt d_call v_call clone_size j_call
CASSLWGEGADTQYF TGTGCCAGCAGCTTATGGGGCGAGGGCGCAGATACGCAGTATTTT NA TRBV11-2 many TRBJ2-3
CASRHRRGDKCTDTQYF TGTGCCAGCAGGCACCGACGTGGGGACAAATGCACAGATACGCAGTATTTT NA TRBV21-1 NA TRBJ2-3
CASSLASGVPTDTQYF TGCGCCAGCAGCTTGGCTAGCGGGGTCCCCACAGATACGCAGTATTTT TRBD2 TRBV5-1 many TRBJ2-3
CSARGLANEQYF TGCAGTGCTAGAGGACTAGCCAACGAGCAGTACTTC TRBD2 TRBV20-1 many TRBJ2-7
CASSQVGRPYEQYF TGTGCCAGCAGCCAAGTGGGCCGACCCTACGAGCAGTACTTC NA TRBV3-1 NA TRBJ2-7
CASSLGPGSEQFF TGTGCCAGCAGCCTTGGGCCCGGCTCGGAGCAGTTCTTC NA TRBV5-8 few TRBJ2-1
CASSSQGGYQPQHF TGTGCCAGCAGTTCCCAAGGAGGGTATCAGCCCCAGCATTTT NA TRBV6-1 few TRBJ1-5
CATKGQQNPYEQYF TGTGCCACCAAGGGACAGCAAAACCCCTACGAGCAGTACTTC TRBD1 TRBV24-1 NA TRBJ2-7
CASCLGVGADDEKLFF TGCGCCAGCTGCCTCGGTGTCGGAGCCGATGATGAAAAACTGTTTTTT NA TRBV5-1 many TRBJ1-4
CASSQRYTEAFF TGTGCCAGCAGCCAGAGGTACACTGAAGCTTTCTTT NA TRBV13 few TRBJ1-1
CASSHDRARTDTQYF TGCGCCAGCAGCCACGATAGAGCTAGAACAGATACGCAGTATTTT NA TRBV4-3 few TRBJ2-3
CASSRENKPYNEQFF TGTGCCAGCAGCCGGGAGAACAAACCCTACAATGAGCAGTTCTTC NA TRBV7-9 many TRBJ2-1
CACSVSFRTETQYF TGTGCCTGCAGCGTTAGCTTCCGTACGGAGACCCAGTACTTC NA TRBV9 NA TRBJ2-5
CSATGTGVAGELFF TGCAGTGCTACTGGGACAGGGGTAGCCGGGGAGCTGTTTTTT TRBD1 TRBV20-1 NA TRBJ2-2
CSASPASGDETQYF TGCAGTGCTAGCCCGGCTAGCGGGGATGAGACCCAGTACTTC TRBD2 TRBV20-1 many TRBJ2-5
CASSQLFADRGGYEQYF TGCGCCAGCAGCCAACTATTCGCGGACAGGGGCGGATACGAGCAGTACTTC TRBD1 TRBV4-1 NA TRBJ2-7
CASSYGTGTEQYF TGCGCCAGCAGCTACGGGACAGGGACCGAGCAGTACTTC TRBD1 TRBV4-3 many TRBJ2-7
CSVIPGGTDTQYF TGCAGCGTTATACCAGGGGGCACAGATACGCAGTATTTT NA TRBV29-1 many TRBJ2-3
CASSLSGSTDTQYF TGTGCCAGCAGTTTATCGGGTAGCACAGATACGCAGTATTTT NA TRBV12-3/TRBV12-4 many TRBJ2-3
CASRGTGTSGSPEQFF TGTGCCAGCAGGGGGACCGGGACTAGCGGTTCTCCTGAGCAGTTCTTC TRBD2 TRBV11-2 NA TRBJ2-1
CSVAYTEAFF TGCAGCGTTGCTTACACTGAAGCTTTCTTT NA TRBV29-1 many TRBJ1-1
CASGLTQNTGELFF TGTGCCAGCGGACTTACACAAAACACCGGGGAGCTGTTTTTT NA TRBV25-1 many TRBJ2-2
CASSLAVGLAGGGTATQYF TGTGCCAGCAGCTTAGCGGTCGGGCTAGCGGGGGGCGGCACAGCTACGCAGTATTTT TRBD2 TRBV7-6 NA TRBJ2-3
CASSQAGTSGRAKITGELFF TGTGCCAGCAGCCAAGCCGGGACTAGCGGGAGGGCCAAGATTACCGGGGAGCTGTTTTTT TRBD2 TRBV4-2 many TRBJ2-2
CASSRTGTETQYF TGTGCCAGCAGCCGGACAGGGACAGAGACCCAGTACTTC TRBD1 TRBV3-1 many TRBJ2-5
CASSPDDGPYEQYF TGTGCCAGCAGCCCCGATGATGGACCCTACGAGCAGTACTTC NA TRBV7-9 few TRBJ2-7
CAGSGGVSSYNEQFF TGTGCCGGTAGCGGGGGGGTTAGCTCCTACAATGAGCAGTTCTTC TRBD2 TRBV30 few TRBJ2-1
CASSQDKGWTEAFF TGCGCCAGCAGCCAAGATAAAGGGTGGACTGAAGCTTTCTTT NA TRBV4-3 NA TRBJ1-1
CASTPAGLYGYTF TGTGCCAGTACCCCCGCCGGACTCTATGGCTACACCTTC NA TRBV19 NA TRBJ1-2
CSVRYNEQYF TGCAGTGTAAGGTACAATGAGCAGTACTTC NA TRBV20-1 once TRBJ2-7
CASSLGGMDVTYEQYF TGTGCCAGCAGTTTGGGGGGGATGGATGTAACCTACGAGCAGTACTTC TRBD2 TRBV27 NA TRBJ2-7
CASSLRGLGNEQFF TGTGCCAGCAGTTTAAGGGGACTAGGAAATGAGCAGTTCTTC TRBD2 TRBV12-3/TRBV12-4 NA TRBJ2-1